Below, 4 T cell receptor beta chains from the same sample are listed, as sequenced in a study of identical twins (TCRdb year 2016). Library preparation was by 5' RACE. Instrument used: Illumina HiSeq 2000. TCRdb trimmed the raw reads at Q25, called clones with MiXCR and kept productive beta chains. Duplicate CDR3 protein sequences are folded into a single record with the most common DNA and genes. Recorded for this sample are approximately 680,000 distinct CDR3 sequences; roughly 7.1% of them occurred a single time. Roughly 1.6% of the sample lies in the top ten. The data also belong to a second study, concerning yellow fever vaccine responses in identical twins.

What was sequenced was PBMCs. All receptors come from a woman between 18 and 30 years old in good health.

The chain has TRBV20-1 and TRBJ2-1; no clear D. The CDR3 is 15 residues long. The germline gives CDR1 DFQATT, CDR2 SNEGSKA (reference sequence). Deletions cut 6 bases from V and 0 bases from J, with 15 bases between. The CDR3 nucleotides read TGCAGTGCGGAAAGTACGTCGAGCTCCTACAATGAGCAGTTCTTC. Its protein is CSAESTSSSYNEQFF.

This clonotype appeared many times. This rearrangement joins TRBV6-4 to TRBJ2-3; D is unresolved. The V gene's germline CDR1 is MRHNA and CDR2 SNTAGT. V was pared by 4 bases and J by 0 bases, with 8 bases between. The CDR3 runs to 14 residues. This CDR3 reads CASSVSHSTDTQYF. The CDR3 coding sequence is TGTGCCAGCAGTGTGTCCCACAGCACAGATACGCAGTATTTT.

This clonotype was recorded a few times. The chain recombines TRBV20-1 with TRBJ1-2; D possibly corresponds to TRBD1 (5 bases). The germline V gene encodes CDR1 DFQATT and CDR2 SNEGSKA (reference sequence). The CDR3 loop spans 11 amino acids. V lost 5 bases, J lost 7 bases, and 11 bases lay in between. The CDR3 DNA follows: TGCAGTGCTGTTGGGACGAGTGGCTACACCTTC. This gives the protein CSAVGTSGYTF.

This clonotype was recorded at least ten times. The chain carries TRBV15 and TRBJ2-1; D gene ambiguous. Germline V CDR1 and CDR2: LNHNV, YYDKDF (reference sequence). V shed 1 base and J shed 2 bases, with 12 bases lying between them. This CDR3 contains 16 residues. CDR3 region: CATSRVASLAYNEQFF. CDR3 nucleotides: TGTGCCACCAGCAGAGTGGCTAGTCTTGCCTACAATGAGCAGTTCTTC.